These 28 T cell receptor beta chains came from one sample sequenced in a study of T-cell memory formation after mild COVID-19. TCRdb used MiXCR to reprocess the 5' RACE reads, holding one entry per CDR3 protein. This table has about 360,000 distinct CDR3 sequences, around 14% appearing once. Sequenced: PBMCs or a T cell subset sorted from them (not recorded which). Receptors originate from a man younger than 35 who had mild COVID-19 (a few samples of this study predate the infection). Cell type and time point are not known.

In this sample, this clonotype turned up a few times. The J gene is TRBJ1-2, the V gene TRBV12-3 or TRBV12-4; TRBD1 is a possible D gene (5 bases). Trimming shortened V by 5 bases and J by 3 bases, and 10 bases separated the two germline ends. The CDR3 is 13 amino acids. CDR3 coding DNA: TGTGCCAGCAGTCAACAGGAGTACTATGGCTACACCTTC. Translating gives CASSQQEYYGYTF.

The V and J genes are TRBV6-2 or TRBV6-3 and TRBJ2-3; D gene ambiguous. The CDR3 consists of 16 residues. The V gene's germline CDR1 is MNHEY and CDR2 SVGEGT. The V and J ends lost 6 bases and 0 bases respectively, with 16 bases between them. Here the CDR3 reads CASSRELVLSTDTQYF. In DNA, the CDR3 is TGTGCCAGCAGCCGTGAACTTGTACTTAGCACAGATACGCAGTATTTT.

This clonotype showed up just a few times. V is TRBV5-6 and J is TRBJ1-1; 7 bases align to TRBD1. The CDR3 runs 15 residues. Germline loops: CDR1 SGHDT, CDR2 YYEEEE. Germline trimming cut 4 bases from V and 1 base from J; bases unmatched to any gene: 7. In DNA form, the CDR3 reads TGTGCCAGCAGCGGGTTGGACAGGCAGAACACTGAAGCTTTCTTT. This encodes CASSGLDRQNTEAFF.

This clonotype was found a few times. The V call is TRBV12-3 or TRBV12-4, the J call TRBJ1-1; 8 nucleotides agree with TRBD1. J was trimmed by 10 bases and V by 5 bases; bases with no gene match: 18. This CDR3 has 16 residues. The DNA of the CDR3 is TGTGCCAGCAGTCATTCTAGGACAGGGATGGTCTTCGGAGCTTTCTTT. It is translated as CASSHSRTGMVFGAFF.

This clonotype showed up many times. The genes are TRBV12-3 or TRBV12-4 and TRBJ1-6, with a possible D match to TRBD1 (5 bases). V gave up 5 bases and J gave up 4 bases, with 9 bases separating them. This CDR3 has 14 amino acids. CDR3 DNA sequence: TGTGCCAGCAGTGGAACAGGTTATAATTCACCCCTCCACTTT. It is translated as CASSGTGYNSPLHF.

This clonotype was counted ten times or more. The V and J genes are TRBV5-1 and TRBJ2-4; tentatively, D is TRBD2 (5 bases). CDR3 length equals 13 residues. V lost 4 bases and J lost 8, with 13 bases in between. CDR1 and CDR2 from the germline V gene are SGHRS and YFSETQ. The CDR3 sequence: CASSPPGRDIQYF. The DNA for the CDR3 is TGCGCCAGCAGCCCGCCGGGGAGAGACATTCAGTACTTC.

The rearrangement uses TRBV7-8 and TRBJ1-2; no clear D gene. The V gene lost 5 bases and the J gene lost 3 bases, with 16 bases spanning the gap. The CDR3 contains 15 residues. Germline V CDR1 and CDR2: SGHVS, FQNEAQ. The DNA for the CDR3 is TGTGCCAGCAGCCCTGGGGTGAAGACCCACTATGGCTACACCTTC. This translates into CASSPGVKTHYGYTF.

This clonotype has a handful of counts. This chain connects TRBV12-3 or TRBV12-4 to TRBJ1-6, with D hard to call. Trimming left V 6 bases short and J 7 bases short, with 34 bases between. The CDR3 extends over 21 amino acids. CDR3 nucleotides: TGTGCCAGCAGGCCTATCCACCGAGGGCTAAACTATAACCCCAAAAATTCACCCCTCCACTTT. It specifies CASRPIHRGLNYNPKNSPLHF.

V and J are TRBV15 and TRBJ2-1; D unclear. V was trimmed by 0 bases and J by 9 bases, leaving 12 bases between them. The CDR3 runs to 14 residues. Germline CDR1 is LNHNV and CDR2 is YYDKDF (reference sequence). The CDR3 coding sequence is TGTGCCACCAGCAGAGATCGGCTAGATGTTGAGCAGTTCTTC. Translated: CATSRDRLDVEQFF.

The J gene is TRBJ1-2, the V gene TRBV20-1, with TRBD1 matching over 10 bases. Losses at the gene ends were 6 bases for V and 6 bases for J; bases not matched to a gene: 13. This CDR3 is built from 15 residues. Per germline, CDR1 DFQATT and CDR2 SNEGSKA (reference sequence). CDR3 amino acids: CSAPGDRGPRDGYTF. In DNA form, the CDR3 reads TGCAGTGCGCCTGGTGACAGGGGGCCACGAGATGGCTACACCTTC.

In DNA, the CDR3 is TGCGCCAGCAGCCAAGAAGGGTTAGGGCAAGAGACCCAGTACTTC. It specifies CASSQEGLGQETQYF. The J gene is TRBJ2-5, the V gene TRBV4-3; no definite D call. The V gene's germline CDR1 is LGHNA and CDR2 YSLEER. V lost 0 bases and J 2 bases, leaving 10 bases between the germline ends. CDR3 size: 15 residues.

This clonotype was seen a handful of times. The rearrangement links TRBV15 to TRBJ1-1; perhaps TRBD1 as D (6 bases). CDR1 is LNHNV and CDR2 is YYDKDF in the germline V gene (reference sequence). The germline V and J ends were trimmed by 3 bases and 3 bases, with 17 bases remaining between them. The CDR3 contains 16 residues. The CDR3 bases are TGTGCCACCAGCAGTCGGCCGGGGGGCCCTCACACTGAAGCTTTCTTT. This sequence encodes CATSSRPGGPHTEAFF.

This clonotype turned up a few times. The chain combines TRBV4-3 with TRBJ1-2; possible D gene TRBD1, 6 bases. Trimming took off 0 bases at V and 7 bases at J, with 24 bases between the two ends. CDR1 is LGHNA and CDR2 is YSLEER in the germline V gene. The CDR3 covers 18 residues. CDR3 in DNA: TGCGCCAGCAGCCAAGATCTCCACGGCGGGGGCCCGCCTAGTGGCTACACCTTC. Translated: CASSQDLHGGGPPSGYTF.

The J gene is TRBJ1-2, the V gene TRBV29-1, with D tentatively TRBD1 (5 bases). Germline loops: CDR1 SQVTM, CDR2 ANQGSEA. The CDR3 has 11 amino acids. Trimming left V 3 bases short and J 8 bases short, with 10 bases between. CDR3 nucleotides: TGCAGCGTTGAGCGTGGGGACGGCTACACCTTC. Its protein is CSVERGDGYTF. The whole variable domain, filled in from reference TRBV29-1 and TRBJ1-2, reads SAVISQKPSRDICQRGTSLTIQCQVDSQVTMMFWYRQQPGQSLTLIATANQGSEATYESGFVIDKFPISRPNLTFSTLTVSNMSPEDSSIYLCSVERGDGYTFGSGTRLTVV.

This clonotype turned up a few times. The chain has TRBV7-2 and TRBJ2-3; 9 positions match TRBD1. This CDR3 comprises 16 residues. The V gene end was trimmed by 5 bases and the J gene end by 2 bases; junction bases not matched to a gene: 8. Germline loops: CDR1 SGHTA, CDR2 FQGNSA. CDR3 DNA: TGTGCCAGCAGCCAACGACAGGGGGTGAACACAGATACGCAGTATTTT. Translating gives CASSQRQGVNTDTQYF.

Only a few counts were recorded for this clonotype. The rearrangement uses TRBV6-2 or TRBV6-3 and TRBJ2-1; D may match TRBD1 or TRBD2 (5 bases each). CDR1 MNHEY and CDR2 SVGEGT come from the germline V gene. The ends were cut back, 0 bases at V and 2 bases at J, with 5 bases in the middle. The CDR3 runs to 14 residues. The CDR3 loop is CASSYSGAYNEQFF. CDR3 DNA sequence: TGTGCCAGCAGTTACTCGGGGGCCTACAATGAGCAGTTCTTC.

This chain joins TRBV6-6 and TRBJ1-5; D may be TRBD1 (6 bases). V was pared by 7 bases and J by 6 bases, with 25 bases between. The CDR3 is 17 amino acids. Germline values: CDR1 MNHNY, CDR2 SVGAGI (reference sequence). Here the CDR3 DNA reads TGTGCCAGCATCAATAATAACGGTCTCGGGGGCGGTCAGCCCCAGCATTTT. Translated, it gives CASINNNGLGGGQPQHF.

The rearrangement joins TRBV7-6 to TRBJ2-6; 7 nucleotides line up with TRBD1. In germline, CDR1 is SGHVS, CDR2 FNYEAQ. V gave up 1 base and J gave up 0 bases; unmatched junction bases: 0. This CDR3 is 16 amino acids long. In nucleotides, the CDR3 is TGTGCCAGCAGCTTAGACAGGGGCTCTGGGGCCAACGTCCTGACTTTC. Translating gives CASSLDRGSGANVLTF.

This sequence joins TRBV12-3 or TRBV12-4 and TRBJ2-2, with a possible D match to TRBD1 (6 bases). The ends were cut back, 2 bases at V and 1 base at J, with 8 bases in the middle. The CDR3 is 15 residues long. The CDR3 bases are TGTGCCAGCAGTTTACCGACAGGGAACACCGGGGAGCTGTTTTTT. This codes for CASSLPTGNTGELFF.

The chain joins TRBV12-5 to TRBJ2-5; 10 bases map to TRBD2. The CDR3 spans 17 residues. J lost 3 bases, V lost 7 bases, and 14 bases had no gene match. Germline V gene sequence: CDR1 LGHNT, CDR2 FRNRAP. The CDR3 bases are TGTGCTAGTGCAAAGCGGGGGGGCCTTCCCGATAAAGAGACCCAGTACTTC. This translates into CASAKRGGLPDKETQYF.

The chain recombines TRBV3-1 with TRBJ2-1, with D perhaps matching TRBD2 (5 bases). V gave up 6 bases and J gave up 0 bases, with 15 bases separating them. CDR1 and CDR2 from the germline V gene are LGHDT and YNNKEL (reference sequence). The CDR3 contains 16 residues. The CDR3 sequence is CASRRREGSSYNEQFF. DNA for the CDR3: TGTGCCAGCAGACGCCGAGAAGGGAGCTCCTACAATGAGCAGTTCTTC.

This clonotype was detected a few times. The rearrangement uses TRBV7-3 and TRBJ2-1; 10 bases match TRBD1. From germline, CDR1 is SGHTA and CDR2 FQGTGA. CDR3 size: 15 residues. The trim removed 5 bases at V and 9 bases at J, leaving 10 bases unmatched. CDR3 DNA: TGTGCCAGCAGCCTAAGGGTGACAGGGGGCGGTGAGCAGTTCTTC. It specifies CASSLRVTGGGEQFF.

The rearrangement uses TRBV4-3 and TRBJ2-7; D is tentatively TRBD1 or TRBD2 (5 bases each). CDR3 length equals 16 residues. Germline V gene lookup returns CDR1 LGHNA and CDR2 YSLEER. V was pared by 0 bases and J by 1 base, with 13 bases between. Written as DNA, the CDR3 is TGCGCCAGCAGCCAAGAAGGGCCGTGGGGGTCCTACGAGCAGTACTTC. Its translation is CASSQEGPWGSYEQYF.

V gene TRBV23-1 combines with J gene TRBJ2-3, with TRBD1 matching over 9 bases. TRBV23-1 has ORF status, its function being uncertain. Germline trimming cut 4 bases from V and 0 bases from J; bases unmatched to any gene: 5. CDR3 size: 16 residues. The CDR3 DNA is TGCGCCAGCAGTCCAGGGACAGGGCGTAGCACAGATACGCAGTATTTT. It is translated as CASSPGTGRSTDTQYF.

The chain is built from TRBV12-3 or TRBV12-4 and TRBJ1-2, with 7 bases lining up with TRBD1. CDR3 size: 15 residues. Unmatched junction bases numbered 14, after V lost 5 bases and J lost 8 bases. The CDR3 DNA reads TGTGCCAGCAGTCCTCGGACAGGCCAAGGGTCGGGCTACACCTTC. Its protein product is CASSPRTGQGSGYTF.

This chain uses TRBV11-2 with TRBJ2-4; 13 positions match TRBD2. The ends lost 3 bases at V and 0 bases at J; junction bases unmatched: 8. The CDR3 runs to 19 residues. CDR1 and CDR2 from the germline V gene are SGHAT and FQNNGV. The CDR3 nucleotides are TGTGCCAGCAGCTTGTTGACTAGCGGGGGGCCGGTAGCCAAAAACATTCAGTACTTC. The encoded protein is CASSLLTSGGPVAKNIQYF.

The rearrangement links TRBV29-1 to TRBJ1-4; D remains ambiguous. V lost 4 bases, J lost 8 bases, and 11 bases lay in between. The length of the CDR3 is 12 residues. The germline V gene encodes CDR1 SQVTM and CDR2 ANQGSEA. The CDR3 is CSVGRGREKLFF. Here the CDR3 DNA reads TGCAGCGTTGGTCGGGGAAGGGAAAAACTGTTTTTT.

This chain uses TRBV12-5 with TRBJ2-3; TRBD1 might be the D (6 bases). The CDR3 is made up of 16 amino acids. CDR1 LGHNT and CDR2 FRNRAP come from the germline V gene. V shed 0 bases and J shed 2 bases, with 12 bases lying between them. Written as DNA, the CDR3 is TGTGCTAGTGGTTTGGTCCAGGGACAAGACACAGATACGCAGTATTTT. This translates into CASGLVQGQDTDTQYF.